The 23 T cell receptor beta chains listed next were all sequenced from one sample in a study of blood T cells in healthy people across ages. Through a sample-barcoded 5' primer and a J-beta primer mix, a second PCR was run for about 6 to 12 cycles. MiXCR, applied by TCRdb to the 5' RACE reads, yields one record per CDR3 protein. The sample holds fewer than 750,000 distinct CDR3 sequences, 40% to 50% seen once. Sequenced input: blood. The receptors stem from an elderly man in good health.

The CDR3 here is CSARAGTGGIYEQYF. The CDR3 nucleotides are TGCAGTGCTAGGGCCGGGACAGGGGGGATCTACGAGCAGTACTTC. J is TRBJ2-7 and V is TRBV20-1, with 11 nucleotides matching TRBD1. V dropped 3 bases and J dropped 3; count of bases not matched to a gene: 7. CDR3 size: 15 residues. Germline lookup yields CDR1 DFQATT and CDR2 SNEGSKA (reference sequence).

The gene calls are TRBV28 and TRBJ2-1; 8 bases align to TRBD1. Germline-derived CDR1 and CDR2 are MDHEN and SYDVKM. CDR3 size: 15 residues. V shed 6 bases and J 2 bases; nucleotides not matched to a gene: 6. In DNA form, the CDR3 reads TGTGCCAGCAGCCCGACAGGGGACCCCTACAATGAGCAGTTCTTC. Translation gives CASSPTGDPYNEQFF.

The gene calls are TRBV7-2 and TRBJ2-6; a possible D gene is TRBD2 (5 bases). Trimming removed 5 bases at V and 0 bases at J, with 11 bases between. Germline loops: CDR1 SGHTA, CDR2 FQGNSA. CDR3 length: 16 amino acids. CDR3 DNA: TGTGCCAGCAGCGCGCGACGGGACTCTGGGGCCAACGTCCTGACTTTC. It yields the protein CASSARRDSGANVLTF.

Only a few counts were recorded for this clonotype. The chain has TRBV24-1 and TRBJ2-3; 9 nucleotides line up with TRBD2. V lost 5 bases to trimming and J lost 0 bases; unmatched junction nucleotides: 5. Germline V gives CDR1 KGHDR, CDR2 SFDVKD. CDR3 length equals 16 residues. CDR3 DNA: TGTGCCACCAGTGGACCGGCGGGGGGGAGCACAGATACGCAGTATTTT. Its translation is CATSGPAGGSTDTQYF.

In its sample, this clonotype was seen a few times. The chain links TRBV7-2 to TRBJ2-7; no clear D. The germline CDR1 and CDR2 sequences are SGHTA and FQGNSA. This CDR3 has 14 residues. Trimming shortened V by 2 bases and J by 0 bases, and 8 bases separated the two germline ends. The CDR3 loop reads CASSLIRYSYEQYF. CDR3 bases: TGTGCCAGCAGCTTAATTCGGTACTCCTACGAGCAGTACTTC.

The chain joins TRBV4-3 to TRBJ1-6; the D is unclear. CDR3 length: 12 amino acids. Germline assignment: CDR1 LGHNA and CDR2 YSLEER. The V end lost 1 base, the J end lost 8 bases, and 3 bases lay between the germline ends. The CDR3 sequence is CASSQADSPLHF. The CDR3 bases are TGCGCCAGCAGCCAAGCGGATTCACCCCTCCACTTT.

This clonotype was found many times. The rearrangement uses TRBV7-9 and TRBJ1-1; D is undetermined. Per germline, CDR1 SEHNR and CDR2 FQNEAQ (reference sequence). Trimming stripped 0 bases from V and 3 bases from J, with 8 bases between. This CDR3 spans 14 amino acids. The CDR3 loop reads CASSLASQHTEAFF. The CDR3 DNA reads TGTGCCAGCAGCTTAGCGTCTCAGCACACTGAAGCTTTCTTT.

Many counts were recorded for this clonotype. The V and J genes are TRBV6-6 and TRBJ1-2, with TRBD1 as a possible D gene (5 bases). Germline V gene data show CDR1 as MNHNY and CDR2 as SVGAGI (reference sequence). The CDR3 loop spans 15 amino acids. Trimming left V 0 bases short and J 0 bases short, with 8 bases between. In nucleotides, the CDR3 is TGTGCCAGCAGTTACTCCGGGGGGGCTAACTATGGCTACACCTTC. Translation gives CASSYSGGANYGYTF.

A few counts support this clonotype. This chain uses TRBV4-3 with TRBJ1-5; D gene ambiguous. Germline CDR1 LGHNA, CDR2 YSLEER. V lost 0 bases and J 7 bases, leaving 7 bases between the germline ends. The CDR3 covers 13 residues. CDR3: CASSQEARQPQHF. CDR3 DNA sequence: TGCGCCAGCAGCCAAGAGGCACGACAGCCCCAGCATTTT.

As for this clonotype: A much larger clone differs from this one at a single base, so this may be a read error. This chain joins TRBV6-5 and TRBJ2-5; TRBD2 matches 7 bases. Germline trimming cut 6 bases from V and 11 bases from J; bases unmatched to any gene: 18. Germline values: CDR1 MNHEY, CDR2 SVGAGI. The CDR3 consists of 15 residues. Here the CDR3 DNA reads TGTGCCAGCAGCCTCGGGAGGCCCCCTAGGGGAGAGCAGTACTTC. Amino acid sequence: CASSLGRPPRGEQYF.

The rearrangement joins TRBV28 to TRBJ2-7; 7 positions match TRBD1. The CDR3 is 14 residues long. Germline lookup yields CDR1 MDHEN and CDR2 SYDVKM. V lost 7 bases to trimming and J lost 4 bases; unmatched junction nucleotides: 10. As DNA, the CDR3 is TGTGCCAGCATCTCAAGGGGGCGCCGGTACGAGCAGTACTTC. This sequence encodes CASISRGRRYEQYF.

The chain couples TRBV9 to TRBJ1-6; D unclear. Trimming shortened V by 0 bases and J by 10 bases, and 11 bases separated the two germline ends. This CDR3 spans 14 amino acids. Germline CDR1 is SGDLS and CDR2 is YYNGEE. The CDR3 region is CASSVEGFGSPLHF. Here the CDR3 DNA reads TGTGCCAGCAGCGTAGAAGGGTTTGGATCACCCCTCCACTTT.

The chain joins TRBV20-1 to TRBJ2-3; unclear D gene. V was shortened by 4 bases and J by 3 bases, with 8 bases between the two germline ends. The germline gives CDR1 DFQATT, CDR2 SNEGSKA (reference sequence). The CDR3 is 12 amino acids. CDR3 sequence (DNA): TGCAGTGCTAAGGACGCGACAGATACGCAGTATTTT. Translation gives CSAKDATDTQYF.

This clonotype has a handful of counts. V usage is TRBV7-9 and J usage is TRBJ2-7; a weak D match, TRBD1 (5 bases). Trimming cost V 2 bases and J 1 base, with 12 bases left between them. CDR1 is SEHNR, CDR2 FQNEAQ, per germline (reference sequence). The length of the CDR3 is 15 residues. CDR3: CASSLQGEFSYEQYF. In DNA, the CDR3 is TGTGCCAGCAGCTTACAGGGTGAATTTTCCTACGAGCAGTACTTC.

The table lists this clonotype with a few counts. J is TRBJ2-2 and V is TRBV7-9; D perhaps matches TRBD2 (6 bases). This CDR3 is 13 amino acids long. Trimming shortened V by 5 bases and J by 4 bases, and 8 bases separated the two germline ends. Germline loops: CDR1 SEHNR, CDR2 FQNEAQ (reference sequence). The DNA for the CDR3 is TGTGCCAGCAGCGCCGGGGGCACCGGGGAGCTGTTTTTT. As protein: CASSAGGTGELFF.

This clonotype was seen a few times. This may arise from a read error, as a much more abundant clone is one base away. This sequence joins TRBV6-6 and TRBJ2-1, with 9 bases aligning to TRBD1. Germline CDR1 reads MNHNY; CDR2 reads SVGAGI (reference sequence). There are 15 residues in the CDR3. The chain's CDR3 is CASNDRGESYNGQFF. The CDR3 nucleotides read TGTGCCAGCAACGACAGGGGGGAATCCTACAATGGGCAGTTCTTC.

The chain links TRBV7-6 to TRBJ2-5; TRBD2 matches at 14 bases. This CDR3 spans 19 amino acids. Germline V CDR1 and CDR2: SGHVS, FNYEAQ. J was trimmed by 0 bases and V by 5 bases; bases with no gene match: 11. CDR3 coding DNA: TGTGCCAGCAGCCCAAGGACTAGCGGGAGGCCACCGTACCAAGAGACCCAGTACTTC. Protein product: CASSPRTSGRPPYQETQYF.

V and J are TRBV28 and TRBJ2-1; TRBD2 is a possible D gene (7 bases). The V gene's germline CDR1 is MDHEN and CDR2 SYDVKM. V was trimmed by 8 bases and J by 6 bases, leaving 14 bases between them. This CDR3 has 13 amino acids. The chain's CDR3 is CASLVGGGNEQFF. CDR3 nucleotide sequence: TGTGCCAGCCTAGTAGGGGGGGGCAATGAGCAGTTCTTC. Combining the CDR3 with reference TRBV28 and TRBJ2-1 gives the whole variable domain DVKVTQSSRYLVKRTGEKVFLECVQDMDHENMFWYRQDPGLGLRLIYFSYDVKMKEKGDIPEGYSVSREKKERFSLILESASTNQTSMYLCASLVGGGNEQFFGPGTRLTVL.

This clonotype showed up many times. The rearrangement joins TRBV6-6 to TRBJ2-6, with D uncertain. The germline CDR1 and CDR2 sequences are MNHNY and SVGAGI (reference sequence). Trimming stripped 4 bases from V and 4 bases from J, with 14 bases between. The length of the CDR3 is 16 residues. CDR3 coding DNA: TGTGCCAGCAGTTCTAAAATCTTTGGAGGGGCCAACGTCCTGACTTTC. It yields the protein CASSSKIFGGANVLTF.

The chain carries TRBV25-1 and TRBJ2-1; possible D gene TRBD2, 7 bases. CDR1 and CDR2 from the germline V gene are MGHDK and SYGVNS. The V end lost 5 bases, the J end lost 2 bases, and 16 bases lay between the germline ends. The CDR3 is 16 residues long. In DNA, the CDR3 is TGTGCCAGCAGTTACCTCGGGCGGGGGCCCTACAATGAGCAGTTCTTC. Protein sequence: CASSYLGRGPYNEQFF.

The chain is built from TRBV7-2 and TRBJ2-4; 9 bases are shared with TRBD2. TRBJ2-7 matches the DNA end more closely, so the J call is doubtful. This CDR3 has 16 amino acids. Germline values: CDR1 SGHTA, CDR2 FQGNSA. The CDR3 loop reads CASSLVPAGGFYEQYF. DNA of the CDR3: TGTGCCAGCAGCTTAGTTCCAGCGGGGGGCTTCTACGAGCAGTACTTC.

This clonotype was observed many times. The chain joins TRBV6-6 to TRBJ1-5; no reliable D call. The germline gives CDR1 MNHNY, CDR2 SVGAGI (reference sequence). The V end lost 2 bases, the J end lost 4 bases, and 12 bases lay between the germline ends. The CDR3 contains 15 residues. The CDR3 loop reads CASSYGGDGNQPQHF. The DNA of the CDR3 is TGTGCCAGCAGTTACGGAGGCGATGGGAATCAGCCCCAGCATTTT.

The chain uses TRBV4-2 and TRBJ1-2; D is perhaps TRBD1 (6 bases). This CDR3 has 15 amino acids. The germline V gene encodes CDR1 LGHNA and CDR2 YNFKEQ. V lost 1 base to trimming and J lost 2 bases, with 11 bases between them. This CDR3 is CASSQVGGRNYGYTF. The CDR3 bases are TGTGCCAGCAGCCAAGTTGGGGGCAGGAACTATGGCTACACCTTC.